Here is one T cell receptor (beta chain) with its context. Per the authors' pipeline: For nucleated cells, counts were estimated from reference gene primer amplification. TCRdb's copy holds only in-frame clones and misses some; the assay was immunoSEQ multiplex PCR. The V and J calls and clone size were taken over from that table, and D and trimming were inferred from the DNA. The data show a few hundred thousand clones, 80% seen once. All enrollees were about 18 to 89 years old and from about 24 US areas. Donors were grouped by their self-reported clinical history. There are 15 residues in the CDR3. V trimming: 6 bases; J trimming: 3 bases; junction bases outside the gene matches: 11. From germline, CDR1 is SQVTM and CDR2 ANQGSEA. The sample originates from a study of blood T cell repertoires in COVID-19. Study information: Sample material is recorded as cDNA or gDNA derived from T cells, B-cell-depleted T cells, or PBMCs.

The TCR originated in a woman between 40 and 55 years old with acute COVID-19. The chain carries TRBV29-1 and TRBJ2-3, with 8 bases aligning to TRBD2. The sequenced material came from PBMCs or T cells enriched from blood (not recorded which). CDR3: CSVGLRGGGTDTQYF. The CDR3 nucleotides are TGCAGCGTGGGCCTTCGGGGCGGGGGGACAGATACGCAGTATTTT.